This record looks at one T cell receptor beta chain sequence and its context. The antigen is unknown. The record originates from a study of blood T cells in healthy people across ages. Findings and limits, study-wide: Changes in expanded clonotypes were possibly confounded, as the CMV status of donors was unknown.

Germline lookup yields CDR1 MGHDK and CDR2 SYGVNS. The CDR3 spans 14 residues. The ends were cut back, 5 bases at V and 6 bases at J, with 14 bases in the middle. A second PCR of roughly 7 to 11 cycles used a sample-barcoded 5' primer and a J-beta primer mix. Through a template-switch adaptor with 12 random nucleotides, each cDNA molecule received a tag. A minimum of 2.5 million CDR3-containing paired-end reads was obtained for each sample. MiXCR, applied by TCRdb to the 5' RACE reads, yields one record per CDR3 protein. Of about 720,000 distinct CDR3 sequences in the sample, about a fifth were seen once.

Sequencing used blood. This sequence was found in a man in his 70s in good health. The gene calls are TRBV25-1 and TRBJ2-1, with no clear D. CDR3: CASSRSRAPNEQFF. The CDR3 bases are TGTGCCAGCAGTCGGTCCCGCGCGCCCAATGAGCAGTTCTTC.